Following are 8 T cell receptor beta chains from one sample sequenced in a study of blood T cell repertoires in COVID-19. Some clones are missing from TCRdb's copy, which holds only in-frame ones; the method was immunoSEQ multiplex PCR. In the table there are fewer than 70,000 clones, 80% to 90% of which are singletons. Sequenced sample: peripheral blood. These receptors were obtained from a man in his fifties with active COVID-19.

CDR3 DNA: TGTGCCACCAGCGGTGGGGCACAGGGTCCCTACGAGCAGTACTTC. Amino acid sequence: CATSGGAQGPYEQYF. The V call is TRBV15, the J call TRBJ2-7; a possible D gene is TRBD1 (6 bases). The CDR3 length is 15 residues. Trimming pared 5 bases from V and 2 bases from J, leaving 16 bases between. CDR1 and CDR2 (germline): LNHNV, YYDKDF (reference sequence).

The CDR3 here is CASSQDPFSGELFF. CDR3 sequence (DNA): TGCGCCAGCAGCCAAGATCCTTTTTCCGGGGAGCTGTTTTTT. The chain combines TRBV4-3 with TRBJ2-2; no definite D call. V was trimmed by 0 bases and J by 6 bases, leaving 8 bases between them. The CDR3 totals 14 residues. CDR1 is LGHNA, CDR2 YSLEER, per germline.

The chain is built from TRBV28 and TRBJ1-4; no reliable D call. CDR3 length equals 15 residues. Between the trimmed V and J ends, which lost 1 base and 8 bases, there was a span of 14 bases. The germline gives CDR1 MDHEN, CDR2 SYDVKM. In nucleotides, the CDR3 is TGTGCCAGCAGTTTATCCCGGGTCGATTGGGAAAAACTGTTTTTT. This encodes CASSLSRVDWEKLFF.

The rearrangement links TRBV27 to TRBJ1-1; 9 nucleotides align to TRBD1. The J segment lost 5 bases and the V segment lost 4 bases, leaving 8 bases of the junction unmatched. Germline-derived CDR1 and CDR2 are MNHEY and SMNVEV (reference sequence). The CDR3 length is 15 residues. The CDR3 bases are TGTGCCAGCAGTTCCGCACAGGGGGCGAGAACTGAAGCTTTCTTT. It yields the protein CASSSAQGARTEAFF.

The genes are TRBV11-3 and TRBJ2-3; 8 bases are shared with TRBD1. V lost 5 bases to trimming and J lost 3 bases; unmatched junction nucleotides: 7. This CDR3 comprises 15 residues. Germline V gene sequence: CDR1 SGHNT, CDR2 YENEEA. CDR3 coding DNA: TGTGCCAGCAGCCCACAGACAGGGGATACAGATACGCAGTATTTT. This encodes CASSPQTGDTDTQYF.

A single count supports this clone. V and J are TRBV6-2 or TRBV6-3 and TRBJ2-5; 9 bases match TRBD2. The CDR3 is made up of 14 amino acids. The V and J ends lost 5 bases and 3 bases, in that order; junction bases with no gene match: 4. Germline CDR1 reads MNHEY; CDR2 reads SVGEGT. The CDR3 region has the DNA TGTGCCAGCAGTCCCGTAGCGGGAGAAGAGACCCAGTACTTC. Residues: CASSPVAGEETQYF.

The V and J genes are TRBV21-1 and TRBJ2-7; TRBD1, as called in the table, went unchecked against the DNA. TRBV21-1 is a pseudogene. The CDR3 is 11 residues long. The CDR3 region has the DNA TGTGCCCGGGACATTCACTACGAGCAGTACTTC. Protein product: CARDIHYEQYF.

This clone was detected once. V and J are TRBV11-2 and TRBJ1-5; D is unresolved. V lost 3 bases, J lost 6 bases, and 9 bases lay in between. The CDR3 is 13 residues long. The germline V gene has CDR1 SGHAT and CDR2 FQNNGV. In nucleotides, the CDR3 is TGTGCCAGCAGCTTCCGCGGGAGTCAGCCCCAGCATTTT. Translated: CASSFRGSQPQHF. Variable domain in full (rest from reference TRBV11-2 and TRBJ1-5): EAGVAQSPRYKIIEKRQSVAFWCNPISGHATLYWYQQILGQGPKLLIQFQNNGVVDDSQLPKDRFSAERLKGVDSTLKIQPAKLEDSAVYLCASSFRGSQPQHFGDGTRLSIL.